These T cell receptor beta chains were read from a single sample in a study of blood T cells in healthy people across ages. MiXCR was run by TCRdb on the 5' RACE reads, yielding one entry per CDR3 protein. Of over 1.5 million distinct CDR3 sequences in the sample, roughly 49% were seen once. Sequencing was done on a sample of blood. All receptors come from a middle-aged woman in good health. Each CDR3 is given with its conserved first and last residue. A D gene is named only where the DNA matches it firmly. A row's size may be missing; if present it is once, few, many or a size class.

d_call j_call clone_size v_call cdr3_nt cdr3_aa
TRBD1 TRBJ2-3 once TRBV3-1 TGTGCCAGCAGCCATTGGACAGGGGTTTGGACAGATACGCAGTATTTT CASSHWTGVWTDTQYF
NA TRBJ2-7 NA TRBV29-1 TGCAGCGTCGGCTGGGACGGAGCCTACGAGCAGTACTTC CSVGWDGAYEQYF
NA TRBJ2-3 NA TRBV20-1 TGCAGTGCTAGAGCCAATACAGGGTGGGGCACAGATACGCAGTATTTT CSARANTGWGTDTQYF
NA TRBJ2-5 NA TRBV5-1 TGCGCCAGCAGCTTGGCAGGAAGGAGAGGGACCCAGTACTTC CASSLAGRRGTQYF
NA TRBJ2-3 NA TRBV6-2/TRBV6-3 TGTGCCAGCACCAAGGCAGATACGCAGTATTTT CASTKADTQYF
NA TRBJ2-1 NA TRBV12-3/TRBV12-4 TGTGCCAGCACCCCACGGGGGGCCGGCAACAATGAGCAGTTCTTC CASTPRGAGNNEQFF
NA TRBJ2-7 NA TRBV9 TGTGCCAGCAGCGTAGCTGAGTTCTCCTACGAGCAGTACTTC CASSVAEFSYEQYF
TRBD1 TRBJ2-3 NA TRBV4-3 TGCGCCAGCAGCCAAGATAGGCCAACAGGGGCCGCAATGCTCGATACGCAGTATTTT CASSQDRPTGAAMLDTQYF
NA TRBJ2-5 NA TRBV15 TGTGCCACCAGCCCCCGGCCTTGGGGATCTATGATCCAAGAGACCCAGTACTTC CATSPRPWGSMIQETQYF
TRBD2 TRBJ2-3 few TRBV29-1 TGCAGCGCCTTAGCGGGGGGGCGGACAGATACGCAGTATTTT CSALAGGRTDTQYF